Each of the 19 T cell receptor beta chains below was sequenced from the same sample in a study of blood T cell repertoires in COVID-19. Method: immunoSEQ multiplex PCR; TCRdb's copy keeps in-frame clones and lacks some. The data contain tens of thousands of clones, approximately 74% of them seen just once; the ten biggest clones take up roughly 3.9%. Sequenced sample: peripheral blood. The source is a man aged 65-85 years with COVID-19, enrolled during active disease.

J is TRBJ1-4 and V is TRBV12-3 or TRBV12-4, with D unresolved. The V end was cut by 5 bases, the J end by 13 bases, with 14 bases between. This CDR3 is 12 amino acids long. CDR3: CASSTRSHLLFF. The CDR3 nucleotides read TGTGCCAGCAGTACCCGGTCTCACTTACTGTTTTTT.

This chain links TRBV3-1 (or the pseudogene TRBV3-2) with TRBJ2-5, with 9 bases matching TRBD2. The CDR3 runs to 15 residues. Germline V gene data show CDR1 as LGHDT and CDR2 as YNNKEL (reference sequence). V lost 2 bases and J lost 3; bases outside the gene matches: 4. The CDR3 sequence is CASSQLAGREETQYF. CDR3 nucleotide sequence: TGTGCCAGCAGCCAACTAGCGGGGCGGGAAGAGACCCAGTACTTC.

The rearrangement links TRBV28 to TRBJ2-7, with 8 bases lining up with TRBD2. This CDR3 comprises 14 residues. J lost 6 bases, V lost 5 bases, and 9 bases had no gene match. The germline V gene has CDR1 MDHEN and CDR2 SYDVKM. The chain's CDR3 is CASSPPGSGIEQYF. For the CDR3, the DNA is TGTGCCAGCAGTCCCCCAGGTAGCGGGATCGAGCAGTACTTC.

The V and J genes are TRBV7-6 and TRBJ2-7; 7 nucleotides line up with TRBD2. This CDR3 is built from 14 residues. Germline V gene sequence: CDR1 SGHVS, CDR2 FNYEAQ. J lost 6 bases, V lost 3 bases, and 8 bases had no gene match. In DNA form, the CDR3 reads TGTGCCAGCAGCTTTGGGGGAGGGCCAATCGAGCAGTACTTC. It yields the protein CASSFGGGPIEQYF.

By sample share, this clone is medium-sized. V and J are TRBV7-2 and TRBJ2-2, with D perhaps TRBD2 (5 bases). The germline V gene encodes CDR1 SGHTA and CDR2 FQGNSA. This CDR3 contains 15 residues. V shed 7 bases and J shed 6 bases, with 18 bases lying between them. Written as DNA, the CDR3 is TGTGCCAGCAACCCCAGCGGCGGGCTATCCGGGGAGCTGTTTTTT. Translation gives CASNPSGGLSGELFF.

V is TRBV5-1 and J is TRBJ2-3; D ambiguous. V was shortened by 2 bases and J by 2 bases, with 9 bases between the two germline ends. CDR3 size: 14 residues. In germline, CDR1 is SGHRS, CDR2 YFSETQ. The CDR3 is CASSFLTPTDTQYF. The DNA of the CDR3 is TGCGCCAGCAGCTTTCTGACTCCCACAGATACGCAGTATTTT.

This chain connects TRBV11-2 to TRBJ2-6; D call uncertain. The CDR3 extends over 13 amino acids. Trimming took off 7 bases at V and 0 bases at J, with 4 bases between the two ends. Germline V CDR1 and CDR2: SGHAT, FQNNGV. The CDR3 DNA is TGTGCCAGCACCAACTCTGGGGCCAACGTCCTGACTTTC. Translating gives CASTNSGANVLTF.

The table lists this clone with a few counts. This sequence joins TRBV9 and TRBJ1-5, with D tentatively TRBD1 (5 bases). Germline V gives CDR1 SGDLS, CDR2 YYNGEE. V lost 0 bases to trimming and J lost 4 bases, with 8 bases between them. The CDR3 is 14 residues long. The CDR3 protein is CASSVGQSNQPQHF. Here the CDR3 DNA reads TGTGCCAGCAGCGTAGGACAGAGTAATCAGCCCCAGCATTTT.

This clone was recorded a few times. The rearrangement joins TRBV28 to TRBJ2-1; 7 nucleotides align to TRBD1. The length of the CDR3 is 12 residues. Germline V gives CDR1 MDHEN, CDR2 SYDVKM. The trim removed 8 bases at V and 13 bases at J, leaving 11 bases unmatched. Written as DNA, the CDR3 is TGTGCCAGCCTCGACAGGGTGGGCATCCAGTTCTTC. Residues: CASLDRVGIQFF.

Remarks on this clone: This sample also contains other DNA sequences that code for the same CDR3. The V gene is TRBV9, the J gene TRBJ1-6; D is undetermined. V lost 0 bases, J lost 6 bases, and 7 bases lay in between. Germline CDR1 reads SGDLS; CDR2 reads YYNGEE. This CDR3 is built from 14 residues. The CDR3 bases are TGTGCCAGCAGCGTAGCGGGGTCTAATTCACCCCTCCACTTT. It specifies CASSVAGSNSPLHF. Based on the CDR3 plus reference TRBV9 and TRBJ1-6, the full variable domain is DSGVTQTPKHLITATGQRVTLRCSPRSGDLSVYWYQQSLDQGLQFLIQYYNGEERAKGNILERFSAQQFPDLHSELNLSSLELGDSALYFCASSVAGSNSPLHFGNGTRLTVT.

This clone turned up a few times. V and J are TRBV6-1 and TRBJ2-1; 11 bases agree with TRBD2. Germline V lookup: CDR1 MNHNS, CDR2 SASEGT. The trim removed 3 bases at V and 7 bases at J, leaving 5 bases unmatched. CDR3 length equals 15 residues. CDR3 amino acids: CASSDRLAGRNEQFF. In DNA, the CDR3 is TGTGCCAGCAGTGATAGACTAGCGGGAAGGAATGAGCAGTTCTTC.

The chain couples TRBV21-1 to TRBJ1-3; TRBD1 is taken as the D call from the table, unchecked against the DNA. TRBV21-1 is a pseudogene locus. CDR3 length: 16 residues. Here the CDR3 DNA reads TGTGCCAGCAGCAAAGGGCTGATGTTCTCTGGAAACACCATATATTTT. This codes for CASSKGLMFSGNTIYF.

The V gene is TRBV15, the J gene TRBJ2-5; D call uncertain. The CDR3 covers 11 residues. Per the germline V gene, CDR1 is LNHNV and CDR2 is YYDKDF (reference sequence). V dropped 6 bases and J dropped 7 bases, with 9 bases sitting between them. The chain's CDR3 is CATSSPGTQYF. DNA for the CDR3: TGTGCCACCAGTTCACCCGGGACCCAGTACTTC.

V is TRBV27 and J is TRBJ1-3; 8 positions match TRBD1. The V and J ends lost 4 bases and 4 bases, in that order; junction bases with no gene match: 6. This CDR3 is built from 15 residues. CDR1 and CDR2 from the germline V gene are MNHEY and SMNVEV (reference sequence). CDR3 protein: CASSSQGADGNTIYF. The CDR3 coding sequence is TGTGCCAGCAGTTCTCAGGGGGCGGACGGAAACACCATATATTTT.

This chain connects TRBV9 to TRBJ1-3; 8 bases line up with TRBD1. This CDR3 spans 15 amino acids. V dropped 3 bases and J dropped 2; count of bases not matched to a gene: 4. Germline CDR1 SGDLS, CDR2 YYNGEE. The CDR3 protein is CASSATGGTGNTIYF. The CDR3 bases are TGTGCCAGCAGCGCCACAGGGGGAACTGGAAACACCATATATTTT.

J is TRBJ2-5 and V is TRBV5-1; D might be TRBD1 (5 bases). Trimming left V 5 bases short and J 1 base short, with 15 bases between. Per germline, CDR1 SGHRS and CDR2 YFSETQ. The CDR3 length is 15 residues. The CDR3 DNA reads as TGCGCCAGCAGGCAACTGCCAGGGCCCCAAGAGACCCAGTACTTC. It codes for CASRQLPGPQETQYF.

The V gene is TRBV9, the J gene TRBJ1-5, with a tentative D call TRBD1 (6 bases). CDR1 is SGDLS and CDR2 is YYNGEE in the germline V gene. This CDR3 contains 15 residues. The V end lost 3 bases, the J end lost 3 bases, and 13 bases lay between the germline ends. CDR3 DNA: TGTGCCAGCAGCGCAGAAGGGGGAGACAATCAGCCCCAGCATTTT. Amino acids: CASSAEGGDNQPQHF.

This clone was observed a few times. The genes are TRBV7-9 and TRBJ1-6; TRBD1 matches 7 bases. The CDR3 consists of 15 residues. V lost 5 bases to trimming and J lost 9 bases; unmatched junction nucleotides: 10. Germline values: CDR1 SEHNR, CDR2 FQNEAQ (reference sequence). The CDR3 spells CASSPERGPSSPLHF. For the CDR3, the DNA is TGTGCCAGCAGCCCCGAAAGGGGGCCGAGTTCACCCCTCCACTTT. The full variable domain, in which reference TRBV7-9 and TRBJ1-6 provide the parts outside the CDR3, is DTGVSQNPRHKITKRGQNVTFRCDPISEHNRLYWYRQTLGQGPEFLTYFQNEAQLEKSRLLSDRFSAERPKGSFSTLEIQRTEQGDSAMYLCASSPERGPSSPLHFGNGTRLTVT.

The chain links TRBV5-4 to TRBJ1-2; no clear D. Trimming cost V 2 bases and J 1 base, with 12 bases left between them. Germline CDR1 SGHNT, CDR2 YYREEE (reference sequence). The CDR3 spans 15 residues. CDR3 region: CASSLGGSINYGYTF. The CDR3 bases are TGTGCCAGCAGCTTAGGCGGCAGCATTAACTATGGCTACACCTTC.